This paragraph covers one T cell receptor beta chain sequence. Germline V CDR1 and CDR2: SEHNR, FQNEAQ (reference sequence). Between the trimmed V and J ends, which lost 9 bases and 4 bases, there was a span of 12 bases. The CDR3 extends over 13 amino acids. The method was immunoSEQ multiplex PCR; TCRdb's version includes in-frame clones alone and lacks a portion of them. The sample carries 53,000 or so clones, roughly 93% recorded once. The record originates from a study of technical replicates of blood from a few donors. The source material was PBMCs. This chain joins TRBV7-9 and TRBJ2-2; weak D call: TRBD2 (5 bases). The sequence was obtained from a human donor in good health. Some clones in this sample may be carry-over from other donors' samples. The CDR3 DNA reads TGTGCCAGATCACGGGCGGGCACCGGGGAGCTGTTTTTT. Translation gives CARSRAGTGELFF. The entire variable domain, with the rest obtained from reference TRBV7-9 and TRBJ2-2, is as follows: DTGVSQNPRHKITKRGQNVTFRCDPISEHNRLYWYRQTLGQGPEFLTYFQNEAQLEKSRLLSDRFSAERPKGSFSTLEIQRTEQGDSAMYLCARSRAGTGELFFGEGSRLTVL.